A single sample is the source of the 10 T cell receptor beta chains below, sequenced in a study of vaccination effects on CD4 cells after COVID-19. Their specific antigens are unknown. Clones were sequenced by immunoSEQ multiplex PCR, and TCRdb holds only the in-frame ones, with some missing. Among about 59,000 clones listed, 60% to 80% were seen once. Antigen-specific CD4+ T cells were expanded with viral peptide pools in the ViraFEST assay before sequencing. Culture lasted 10 days before CD4+ T cell isolation. Vaccine administered to participants consisted of two doses of either BNT162b2 or mRNA-1273. Specimen: CD4+ T cells from PBMCs cultured with HCoV-OC43 spike peptides, collected after COVID-19 vaccination. Indicated subset: HCoV-OC43 spike overlapping peptide pool stimulation. Receptor source: a human donor who received a COVID-19 vaccine.

The chain has TRBV4-3 and TRBJ2-2; TRBD1 matches 9 bases. This CDR3 comprises 16 residues. V was pared by 1 base and J by 0 bases, with 0 bases of the junction left unmatched. From germline, CDR1 is LGHNA and CDR2 YSLEER. The CDR3, as DNA: TGCGCCAGCAGCCAAGGACAGGGGGCGAACACCGGGGAGCTGTTTTTT. Translating gives CASSQGQGANTGELFF.

This sequence joins TRBV29-1 and TRBJ1-5, with D possibly matching TRBD1 (5 bases). The CDR3 spans 13 residues. V shed 4 bases and J shed 5 bases, with 12 bases lying between them. Germline assignment: CDR1 SQVTM and CDR2 ANQGSEA. The CDR3: CSVGAGFDQPQHF. CDR3 nucleotide sequence: TGCAGCGTTGGGGCAGGGTTTGATCAGCCCCAGCATTTT.

CDR3 nucleotide sequence: TGTGCCAGCAGTGAACGGGGGCTCTCTGGAAACACCATATATTTT. Its translation: CASSERGLSGNTIYF. The V and J genes are TRBV6-1 and TRBJ1-3; D is possibly TRBD1 (6 bases). CDR3 length: 15 amino acids. Germline values: CDR1 MNHNS, CDR2 SASEGT. V was clipped by 2 bases and J by 0 bases, with 8 bases between them.

The chain links TRBV3-1 (or the pseudogene TRBV3-2) to TRBJ1-2; TRBD1 aligns across 9 bases. Looked up from germline, CDR1 is LGHDT and CDR2 is YNNKEL (reference sequence). The length of the CDR3 is 16 residues. Trimming took 1 base from V and 4 from J; bases not matched to a gene: 7. DNA for the CDR3: TGTGCCAGCAGCCAAGTGTCGGGACAGGGCGCCTATGGCTACACCTTC. Protein product: CASSQVSGQGAYGYTF.

This clone has more than one count but fewer than ten. The chain carries TRBV6-2 or TRBV6-3 and TRBJ1-6; D remains ambiguous. Deletions cut 2 bases from V and 7 bases from J, with 3 bases between. CDR1 is MNHEY and CDR2 is SVGEGT in the germline V gene. This CDR3 has 12 residues. CDR3 bases: TGTGCCAGCAGTTACGGGAATTCACCCCTCCACTTT. Protein: CASSYGNSPLHF.

The chain has TRBV19 and TRBJ1-4; TRBD1 is a possible D gene (6 bases). The CDR3 loop spans 15 amino acids. V lost 5 bases, J lost 4 bases, and 14 bases lay in between. The germline V gene encodes CDR1 LNHDA and CDR2 SQIVND (reference sequence). In DNA form, the CDR3 reads TGTGCCAGTAGTCCGACCGGGACATATAATGAAAAACTGTTTTTT. It codes for CASSPTGTYNEKLFF.

Regarding this clone: Relative to the germline gene, one junction end is altered; a read error may explain this. J is TRBJ2-3 and V is TRBV18, with a weak D call TRBD2 (6 bases). Germline V gene sequence: CDR1 KGHSH, CDR2 LQKENI. The CDR3 contains 11 residues. As DNA, the CDR3 is TGTGCCAGCTCCCCCGGGGGAAGTCTGGATTTT. This translates into CASSPGGSLDF.

The V call is TRBV5-5, the J call TRBJ1-1; D remains ambiguous. The ends were cut back, 2 bases at V and 2 bases at J, with 13 bases in the middle. Looked up from germline, CDR1 is SGHKS and CDR2 is YYEKEE (reference sequence). The CDR3 runs to 15 residues. The CDR3 loop is CASSLSVLHNTEAFF. The CDR3 coding sequence is TGTGCCAGCAGCTTATCAGTTTTACATAACACTGAAGCTTTCTTT.

The chain employs TRBV5-3 and TRBJ2-5, with TRBD2 matching over 8 bases. TRBV5-3 is recorded as an ORF, its role being uncertain. CDR3 length: 16 amino acids. Trimming removed 5 bases from V and 2 bases from J; junction bases left unmatched: 11. The CDR3 bases are TGTGCCAGAAGTCATCCGGGACTAGGTGGGCAAGAGACCCAGTACTTC. This encodes CARSHPGLGGQETQYF.

Here the CDR3 DNA reads TGTGCCAGTTCGGACCCCCGCGAGACCCAGTACTTC. This gives the protein CASSDPRETQYF. The rearrangement uses TRBV14 and TRBJ2-5; D is ambiguous. The CDR3 extends over 12 amino acids. CDR1 and CDR2 (germline): SGHDN, FVKESK. Trimming took 9 bases from V and 5 from J, leaving 13 bases between them.